This is a list of T cell receptor beta chains from one sample in a study of cytomegalovirus exposure and HLA in healthy donors. The method was immunoSEQ multiplex PCR; TCRdb's version includes in-frame clones alone and lacks a portion of them. This sample yields around 150,000 clones, of which about 9.1% are seen a single time; roughly 7% belongs to the top ten. The sequencing input was PBMCs. Receptors were obtained from a woman aged 40 to 50 in good health and CMV-seropositive. The CDR3 runs from the conserved cysteine through the conserved F or W. A D gene is named only where the DNA matches it firmly.

>TRBD1|TRBV11-2
CASSLLRTGNTEAFF
>.|TRBV7-2
CASSALRDSRQYF
>TRBD2|TRBV6-6
CASSDVPDGAGEQYF
>.|TRBV20-1
CSVRGRGNQYF
>TRBD2|TRBV6-1
CASSEPGLATGELFF
>.|TRBV19
CASSSTVLDEKLFF
>.|TRBV11-2
CASSLGSGSQETQYF
>TRBD1|TRBV12-5
CASGTGQGYQPQHF
>TRBD1|TRBV5-4
CASSSPGQSYGYTF
>.|TRBV29-1
CSVEDSSGYTF
>TRBD1|TRBV4-3
CASSQRTGTGWNEQFF
>.|TRBV5-6
CASSFIGTEAFF
>TRBD1|TRBV12-5
CASGPGQGGKETQYF
>.|TRBV27
CASSNQGQNTEAFF
>.|TRBV4-1
CASSQVRQSYEQYF
>TRBD1|TRBV15
CATSRDQIQGALGYTF
>TRBD2|TRBV10-3
CAISESSGGFPDTQYF
>.|TRBV10-2
CASSDPRQGTGRDEQYF
>.|TRBV7-2
CASSFGGYTEAFF
>.|TRBV2
CASSTPGLAYEQYF
>TRBD2|TRBV11-2
CASSSGLAGSYEQYF
>TRBD2|TRBV14
CASSQGFRGDYEQYF
>.|TRBV7-2
CASSSRLGAEQFF
>TRBD1|TRBV4-1
CASSRKDRAGELFF
>.|TRBV19
CASMRRELDTEAFF
>.|TRBV19
CASSSTGNQPQHF
>TRBD1|TRBV5-1
CASSLYGQDTEAFF
>.|TRBV2
CASSGLGGHTF